The clone carrying this TCR beta chain was picked up many times. Its specificity is unknown. TCRdb re-derived calls from the 5' RACE reads in MiXCR, one entry per CDR3 protein. The table shows 68,000 or so distinct CDR3 sequences, with 12% occurring only once. This sample is part of a study of early T cells in non-severe SARS-CoV-2 infection. Trimming shortened V by 3 bases and J by 6 bases, and 12 bases separated the two germline ends. This CDR3 is 13 amino acids long. The germline gives CDR1 SGHRS, CDR2 YFSETQ. Study-wide results and limits: Sequences matched to VDJdb favored anti-spike CD8 responses, while private and CD4 specificities were missed.

The chain joins TRBV5-1 to TRBJ1-1; possible D gene TRBD1, 6 bases. Sequencing was carried out using whole blood. This sequence was found in an adult who was a healthcare worker with PCR-confirmed SARS-CoV-2 infection or an uninfected control (not recorded which). CDR3: CASSWGGDPEAFF. CDR3 nucleotide sequence: TGCGCCAGCAGCTGGGGGGGCGACCCTGAAGCTTTCTTT.